This TCR beta chain is drawn from a study of T cells expressing NK-cell markers. CDR1 and CDR2 (germline): SGHTA, FQGNSA. The CDR3 length is 14 residues. After re-calling the 5' RACE reads, TCRdb lists one entry per CDR3 protein, DNA absent. The sample is made up of over 14,000 distinct CDR3 sequences, and the top ten hold about 60% of it. The chain joins TRBV7-2 to TRBJ2-7; the D call of TRBD1 rests on TCRdb alone, since no DNA is present to check it. Sequenced: blood T cells: a sorted CD56 or NKG2C T cell subset, CD4+ or CD8+ T cells, or bulk PBMC T cells (not recorded which). The TCR comes from a man aged 18 to 70 in good health. CDR3 region: CASSWGGRAYEQYF.